Following are 21 T cell receptor beta chains from one sample sequenced in a study of T cells in Graves' hyperthyroidism and ophthalmopathy. Template material for amplifying TCR beta CDR3 regions consisted of RNA transcripts. The HTBI primer set was used in a first-round RT-PCR of the TCR CDR3. TCRdb re-analysed the multiplex PCR reads in MiXCR, keeping a single row per CDR3 protein. The data show a few hundred thousand distinct CDR3 sequences, roughly 15% seen once. Source material: blood. These receptors were obtained from a woman aged 18-29 years with Graves' hyperthyroidism.

There are many counts of this clonotype. The chain recombines TRBV7-9 with TRBJ1-1; D not resolved. This CDR3 is 12 amino acids long. The germline V and J ends were trimmed by 5 bases and 1 base, with 5 bases remaining between them. The germline gives CDR1 SEHNR, CDR2 FQNEAQ (reference sequence). The CDR3 sequence is CASSKENTEAFF. The CDR3 DNA is TGTGCCAGCAGCAAAGAGAACACTGAAGCTTTCTTT.

The CDR3 nucleotides read TGTGCCAGCAGCTTAGCGGGAGGCGGCAAAGAGACCCAGTACTTC. It yields the protein CASSLAGGGKETQYF. The V gene is TRBV7-2, the J gene TRBJ2-5; TRBD2 is a possible D gene (6 bases). Germline CDR1 SGHTA, CDR2 FQGNSA. The CDR3 is 15 amino acids. V lost 0 bases and J 3 bases, leaving 11 bases between the germline ends.

CDR3 in amino acids: CSAPGQKNTEAFF. CDR3 sequence (DNA): TGCAGTGCCCCGGGACAAAAGAACACTGAAGCTTTCTTT. The chain has TRBV20-1 and TRBJ1-1; D is possibly TRBD1 (6 bases). CDR1 DFQATT and CDR2 SNEGSKA come from the germline V gene (reference sequence). Trimming took 6 bases from V and 1 from J, leaving 12 bases between them. CDR3 length equals 13 residues.

Many counts were recorded for this clonotype. CDR3 amino acids: CASTAGGGNQPQHF. CDR3 DNA: TGTGCCAGCACCGCAGGGGGCGGCAATCAGCCCCAGCATTTT. The chain employs TRBV12-3 or TRBV12-4 and TRBJ1-5, with TRBD1 identical over 8 bases. The CDR3 length is 14 residues. V lost 7 bases and J lost 2; bases outside the gene matches: 4.

This clonotype has more than one count but fewer than ten. This chain links TRBV7-6 with TRBJ2-1; D uncertain. CDR1 is SGHVS and CDR2 is FNYEAQ in the germline V gene. CDR3 length equals 13 residues. V was pared by 4 bases and J by 6 bases, with 10 bases between. The CDR3 protein is CASSSHPFNEQFF. The CDR3 bases are TGTGCCAGCAGCTCACACCCCTTCAATGAGCAGTTCTTC.

The sample holds many counts of this clonotype. This sequence joins TRBV12-3 or TRBV12-4 and TRBJ2-1; D gene ambiguous. This CDR3 comprises 12 residues. V dropped 6 bases and J dropped 9 bases, with 12 bases sitting between them. CDR3 sequence reads: CASRPVDSEQFF. As DNA, the CDR3 is TGTGCCAGCAGGCCGGTGGATAGTGAGCAGTTCTTC.

This clonotype was seen repeatedly, ten times or more. The chain links TRBV5-1 to TRBJ2-5, with 9 bases lining up with TRBD1. Unmatched junction bases numbered 3, after V lost 4 bases and J lost 5 bases. CDR1 is SGHRS and CDR2 is YFSETQ in the germline V gene. The CDR3 loop spans 13 amino acids. The CDR3 DNA is TGCGCCAGCAGCAGGACAGGGGACGAGACCCAGTACTTC. It encodes CASSRTGDETQYF.

This clonotype was seen a few times. The J gene is TRBJ2-5, the V gene TRBV20-1; weak D call: TRBD1 (6 bases). Germline V gives CDR1 DFQATT, CDR2 SNEGSKA (reference sequence). The CDR3 consists of 12 residues. The CDR3 protein is CGCSGQQETQYF. The CDR3 bases are TGCGGTTGCTCCGGACAGCAAGAGACCCAGTACTTC.

As for this clonotype: Since a much larger clone is just one base distant, this may be a read error. This chain uses TRBV12-5 with TRBJ2-1; 10 nucleotides match TRBD2. With V trimmed by 4 bases and J by 8 bases, 11 bases remained unmatched. There are 16 residues in the CDR3. The V gene's germline CDR1 is LGHNT and CDR2 FRNRAP. The CDR3 DNA sequence: TGTGCTAGTGGTTATCTAGCGGGAGTTAGATTATATGAGCAGTTCTTC. It is translated as CASGYLAGVRLYEQFF.

This rearrangement joins TRBV5-1 to TRBJ2-1; tentatively, D is TRBD2 (5 bases). This CDR3 contains 16 residues. V lost 5 bases and J lost 4, with 19 bases in between. CDR1 is SGHRS and CDR2 is YFSETQ in the germline V gene. The CDR3 DNA sequence: TGCGCCAGCAGAATCCATCCAGCGGATTATTACAATGAGCAGTTCTTC. It translates to CASRIHPADYYNEQFF.

This clonotype occurred many times. The V gene is TRBV20-1, the J gene TRBJ2-7; D remains ambiguous. V was trimmed by 6 bases and J by 7 bases, leaving 10 bases between them. This CDR3 spans 10 amino acids. Looked up from germline, CDR1 is DFQATT and CDR2 is SNEGSKA (reference sequence). CDR3 region: CSANREEQYF. CDR3 DNA sequence: TGCAGTGCCAACAGAGAAGAGCAGTACTTC.

This clonotype was picked up a small number of times. The chain combines TRBV19 with TRBJ2-7, with D possibly matching TRBD2 (6 bases). V gave up 3 bases and J gave up 0 bases, with 21 bases separating them. Per germline, CDR1 LNHDA and CDR2 SQIVND (reference sequence). The CDR3 totals 18 residues. The CDR3 nucleotides read TGTGCCAGTAGTATGGAATTCTCTTGGCCGGAGGGCTCCTACGAGCAGTACTTC. Its translation: CASSMEFSWPEGSYEQYF.

At least ten counts were recorded for this clonotype. The CDR3 is CASSTGTVTDTQYF. CDR3 nucleotide sequence: TGCGCCAGCAGCACCGGTACCGTCACAGATACGCAGTATTTT. The chain carries TRBV5-1 and TRBJ2-3; D is ambiguous. Germline V gene lookup returns CDR1 SGHRS and CDR2 YFSETQ. V lost 4 bases and J lost 2, with 11 bases in between. The CDR3 covers 14 residues.

This clonotype was found many times. V is TRBV5-1 and J is TRBJ2-3; 7 bases map to TRBD1. The trim removed 3 bases at V and 0 bases at J, leaving 4 bases unmatched. This CDR3 has 15 residues. The germline CDR1 and CDR2 sequences are SGHRS and YFSETQ. CDR3 residues: CASSSHRGSTDTQYF. CDR3 DNA sequence: TGCGCCAGCAGCTCCCACAGGGGTAGCACAGATACGCAGTATTTT.

A word on this clonotype: Being one base from a much bigger clone, this may be a read error. It is likely a read error, because the conserved phenylalanine at the end of the CDR3 is missing. This sequence joins TRBV20-1 and TRBJ1-1, with D possibly being TRBD1 (6 bases). The CDR3 sequence is 14 residues long. Trimming pared 2 bases from V and 0 bases from J, leaving 10 bases between. Germline CDR1 is DFQATT and CDR2 is SNEGSKA (reference sequence). The chain's CDR3 is CSARQGQVNTEAFL. The CDR3 DNA reads TGCAGTGCTAGACAGGGGCAGGTGAACACTGAAGCTTTCCTT.

Concerning this clonotype itself: A read error may account for a junction end that differs from germline. The chain employs TRBV7-2 and TRBJ1-1; 11 nucleotides align to TRBD1. The V gene's germline CDR1 is SGHTA and CDR2 FQGNSA. The CDR3 contains 16 residues. The DNA for the CDR3 is TGTGCCAGCAGTTTAGGGACAGGGGGGTCTAACACTGAAGCTTTCTTT. Translating gives CASSLGTGGSNTEAFF.

This clonotype was seen a handful of times. The V call is TRBV20-1, the J call TRBJ1-2; D is possibly TRBD1 (5 bases). There are 18 residues in the CDR3. Trimming removed 1 base at V and 5 bases at J, with 26 bases between. Germline CDR1 reads DFQATT; CDR2 reads SNEGSKA (reference sequence). The CDR3 DNA follows: TGCAGTGCTAGAGGAGGTAGCGTCACGGGGGGTTCTTTTTATGGCTACACCTTC. As protein: CSARGGSVTGGSFYGYTF.

The chain combines TRBV6-1 with TRBJ1-1; TRBD1 matches 7 bases. Per germline, CDR1 MNHNS and CDR2 SASEGT. Germline trimming cut 6 bases from V and 6 bases from J; bases unmatched to any gene: 16. This CDR3 contains 16 residues. The CDR3 DNA reads TGTGCCAGCAGCAGGGGGATGAGAGGGGTAGGCGCTGAAGCTTTCTTT. Its protein product is CASSRGMRGVGAEAFF.

This clonotype was detected many times. This chain links TRBV30 with TRBJ2-3; TRBD2 might be the D (6 bases). Germline CDR1 and CDR2: GTSNPN and SVGIG (reference sequence). V lost 1 base and J lost 4, with 15 bases in between. This CDR3 has 15 residues. In nucleotides, the CDR3 is TGTGCCTGGAGTGGGGGCTTAGCGGAGGCAGATACGCAGTATTTT. Its protein is CAWSGGLAEADTQYF.

This clonotype occurred once. The chain joins TRBV11-1 to TRBJ2-5, with D perhaps assigned TRBD1 or TRBD2 (5 bases each). Germline V gene sequence: CDR1 SGHAT, CDR2 FQDESV (reference sequence). Deletions cut 0 bases from V and 1 base from J, with 6 bases between. CDR3 length equals 14 residues. As DNA, the CDR3 is TGTGCCAGCAGCTTAGCCGGGACCCAAGAGACCCAGTACTTC. Translated: CASSLAGTQETQYF.

In this sample, this clonotype turned up many times. The chain is built from TRBV7-8 and TRBJ1-4; D not certain. V was pared by 5 bases and J by 3 bases, with 10 bases between. This CDR3 comprises 14 residues. From germline, CDR1 is SGHVS and CDR2 FQNEAQ. CDR3 sequence (DNA): TGTGCCAGCAGCCCGACATCAGCTAATGAAAAACTGTTTTTT. Protein: CASSPTSANEKLFF. The whole variable domain, remainder taken from reference TRBV7-8 and TRBJ1-4, is GAGVSQSPRYKVAKRGQDVALRCDPISGHVSLFWYQQALGQGPEFLTYFQNEAQLDKSGLPSDRFFAERPEGSVSTLKIQRTQQEDSAVYLCASSPTSANEKLFFGSGTQLSVL.